Listed here are 27 T cell receptor beta chains from one sample, sequenced in a study of control samples from healthy donors and cancer patients. Clones were sequenced by immunoSEQ multiplex PCR, and TCRdb holds only the in-frame ones, with some missing. The table lists fewer than 200,000 clones, almost 90% of them singletons. The sample was blood. The receptors were gathered from a woman between 45 and 65 years old in good health.

This clone was observed once. This chain links TRBV19 with TRBJ1-5; D is unresolved. The CDR3 is 14 residues long. Germline V gene sequence: CDR1 LNHDA, CDR2 SQIVND (reference sequence). Trimming removed 5 bases at V and 3 bases at J, with 11 bases between. The CDR3 DNA is TGTGCCAGTAGTTCTAGACGGGACAATCAGCCCCAGCATTTT. The encoded protein is CASSSRRDNQPQHF.

The chain recombines TRBV10-3 with TRBJ2-2; D gene uncertain. The germline V and J ends were trimmed by 3 bases and 9 bases, with 11 bases remaining between them. The CDR3 extends over 13 amino acids. In germline, CDR1 is ENHRY, CDR2 SYGVKD. The CDR3 DNA reads TGTGCCATCAGTGATTTGGGAACCAGGGAGCTGTTTTTT. Translated: CAISDLGTRELFF.

The chain employs TRBV5-1 and TRBJ2-2; D call uncertain. The CDR3 has 13 amino acids. CDR1 is SGHRS and CDR2 is YFSETQ in the germline V gene. The ends were cut back, 4 bases at V and 3 bases at J, with 7 bases in the middle. For the CDR3, the DNA is TGCGCCAGCAGCCCCCGGGACACCGGGGAGCTGTTTTTT. It specifies CASSPRDTGELFF. Together with reference TRBV5-1 and TRBJ2-2, the CDR3 gives the full variable domain: KAGVTQTPRYLIKTRGQQVTLSCSPISGHRSVSWYQQTPGQGLQFLFEYFSETQRNKGNFPGRFSGRQFSNSRSEMNVSTLELGDSALYLCASSPRDTGELFFGEGSRLTVL.

This chain connects TRBV7-2 to TRBJ1-2; 7 bases fit TRBD1. The CDR3 is made up of 13 amino acids. CDR1 is SGHTA and CDR2 is FQGNSA in the germline V gene. The V and J ends lost 5 bases and 6 bases, in that order; junction bases with no gene match: 6. The CDR3 coding sequence is TGTGCCAGCAGCGGTAGACAGGGTAATGGCTACACCTTC. This gives the protein CASSGRQGNGYTF.

The chain has TRBV3-1 (or the pseudogene TRBV3-2) and TRBJ2-3, with D possibly being TRBD2 (5 bases). The V gene's germline CDR1 is LGHDT and CDR2 YNNKEL (reference sequence). V lost 0 bases and J 4 bases, leaving 14 bases between the germline ends. The CDR3 totals 16 residues. The CDR3 DNA is TGTGCCAGCAGCCAAGATGAAGGCTTGAGGGCAGATACGCAGTATTTT. Amino acids: CASSQDEGLRADTQYF.

The chain links TRBV6-5 to TRBJ2-7; D is possibly TRBD1 (6 bases). The germline V and J ends were trimmed by 2 bases and 2 bases, with 16 bases remaining between them. The germline V gene has CDR1 MNHEY and CDR2 SVGAGI. The CDR3 totals 16 residues. In DNA form, the CDR3 reads TGTGCCAGCAGTTACGGGTCGGACAGATCTACCTACGAGCAGTACTTC. Protein: CASSYGSDRSTYEQYF.

This chain joins TRBV3-1 (or the pseudogene TRBV3-2) and TRBJ2-2; no clear D gene. V lost 1 base, J lost 6 bases, and 18 bases lay in between. This CDR3 has 17 amino acids. The germline CDR1 and CDR2 sequences are LGHDT and YNNKEL (reference sequence). CDR3 DNA sequence: TGTGCCAGCAGCCAAGTTTTAGGCAGAGGTGCGGCCGGGGAGCTGTTTTTT. It translates to CASSQVLGRGAAGELFF.

The V gene is TRBV30, the J gene TRBJ1-5; TRBD1 agrees at 9 bases. The length of the CDR3 is 14 residues. The trim removed 0 bases at V and 6 bases at J, leaving 3 bases unmatched. The germline CDR1 and CDR2 sequences are GTSNPN and SVGIG (reference sequence). As DNA, the CDR3 is TGTGCCTGGAGTGTGACAGGGGGAAGTCAGCCCCAGCATTTT. It yields the protein CAWSVTGGSQPQHF. The full variable domain, with the rest looked up from reference TRBV30 and TRBJ1-5, is SQTIHQWPATLVQPVGSPLSLECTVEGTSNPNLYWYRQAAGRGLQLLFYSVGIGQISSEVPQNLSASRPQDRQFILSSKKLLLSDSGFYLCAWSVTGGSQPQHFGDGTRLSIL.

The chain employs TRBV4-1 and TRBJ1-1, with D possibly matching TRBD1 (5 bases). The CDR3 length is 16 residues. CDR1 is MGHRA, CDR2 YSYEKL, per germline. V lost 0 bases, J lost 4 bases, and 15 bases lay in between. The CDR3 reads CASSQDVLGGGTEAFF. CDR3 in DNA: TGCGCCAGCAGCCAAGACGTCCTCGGGGGTGGCACTGAAGCTTTCTTT.

The chain combines TRBV7-9 with TRBJ2-2; D might be TRBD2 (6 bases). CDR1 is SEHNR and CDR2 is FQNEAQ in the germline V gene (reference sequence). The CDR3 contains 13 residues. Trimming cost V 7 bases and J 7 bases, with 13 bases left between them. This chain's CDR3 is CASTSTGLGELFF. In DNA form, the CDR3 reads TGTGCCAGCACCTCGACGGGACTCGGGGAGCTGTTTTTT.

This rearrangement joins TRBV4-1 to TRBJ1-1; D unresolved. This CDR3 is 14 amino acids long. The germline V and J ends were trimmed by 6 bases and 7 bases, with 18 bases remaining between them. Germline loops: CDR1 MGHRA, CDR2 YSYEKL. The CDR3 spells CASRIRTGVYEAFF. The CDR3 nucleotides are TGCGCCAGCAGGATACGCACCGGGGTTTATGAAGCTTTCTTT.

The chain recombines TRBV2 with TRBJ2-3; D could derive from TRBD1 or TRBD2 (5 bases each). From germline, CDR1 is SNHLY and CDR2 FYNNEI. The CDR3 is 14 residues long. V dropped 5 bases and J dropped 1 base, with 10 bases sitting between them. As DNA, the CDR3 is TGTGCCAGCAGTTGGCAGGGAGGCACAGATACGCAGTATTTT. Translating gives CASSWQGGTDTQYF.

V is TRBV10-3 and J is TRBJ1-2, with D maybe TRBD1 (5 bases). Deletions cut 7 bases from V and 8 bases from J, with 20 bases between. The CDR3 is 14 amino acids. Germline CDR1 ENHRY, CDR2 SYGVKD. CDR3 region: CAITSAEGARGYTF. In DNA form, the CDR3 reads TGTGCCATCACTTCCGCAGAAGGGGCGCGGGGCTACACCTTC.

The rearrangement joins TRBV4-2 to TRBJ1-2; D is unclear. Trimming removed 0 bases at V and 8 bases at J, with 19 bases between. The germline gives CDR1 LGHNA, CDR2 YNFKEQ. CDR3 size: 16 residues. The CDR3 here is CASSQDERRYASGYTF. The CDR3 nucleotides are TGTGCCAGCAGCCAAGATGAGCGACGCTATGCGTCCGGCTACACCTTC.

The V and J genes are TRBV6-6 and TRBJ1-2; D is unresolved. The CDR3 covers 14 residues. Trimming stripped 4 bases from V and 2 bases from J, with 11 bases between. CDR1 is MNHNY and CDR2 is SVGAGI in the germline V gene (reference sequence). This CDR3 is CASSSSRTNYGYTF. The CDR3 DNA follows: TGTGCCAGCAGTTCCTCCCGCACAAACTATGGCTACACCTTC.

The genes are TRBV3-1 (or the pseudogene TRBV3-2) and TRBJ1-2; weak D call: TRBD1 (6 bases). Germline V CDR1 and CDR2: LGHDT, YNNKEL (reference sequence). This CDR3 comprises 14 residues. The V end was cut by 1 base, the J end by 4 bases, with 10 bases between. CDR3 coding DNA: TGTGCCAGCAGCCAAGTTCCAGGGGCCTATGGCTACACCTTC. It encodes CASSQVPGAYGYTF.

The chain links TRBV5-4 to TRBJ1-1; 9 nucleotides align to TRBD1. The V gene's germline CDR1 is SGHNT and CDR2 YYREEE (reference sequence). The CDR3 extends over 15 amino acids. J lost 5 bases, V lost 3 bases, and 8 bases had no gene match. CDR3: CASSSQGQGLTEAFF. CDR3 nucleotide sequence: TGTGCCAGCAGCTCGCAGGGACAGGGCTTGACTGAAGCTTTCTTT.

This clone occurred once. The chain combines TRBV4-2 with TRBJ2-5; tentative D call: TRBD2 (6 bases). The V gene lost 2 bases and the J gene lost 1 base, with 8 bases spanning the gap. Germline CDR1 LGHNA, CDR2 YNFKEQ. The length of the CDR3 is 14 residues. The CDR3 bases are TGTGCCAGCAGCCAACCGACTAGCCAAGAGACCCAGTACTTC. It yields the protein CASSQPTSQETQYF.

The CDR3 region is CSGTGTGVLANEKLFF. The CDR3 DNA is TGCAGCGGCACCGGGACAGGGGTGTTAGCTAATGAAAAACTGTTTTTT. V and J are TRBV29-1 and TRBJ1-4; 10 bases agree with TRBD1. The J segment lost 3 bases and the V segment lost 7 bases, leaving 11 bases of the junction unmatched. CDR3 length equals 16 residues. Germline V lookup: CDR1 SQVTM, CDR2 ANQGSEA.

The chain couples TRBV27 to TRBJ2-1; possible D gene TRBD2, 7 bases. This CDR3 region has 16 residues. Germline V gene lookup returns CDR1 MNHEY and CDR2 SMNVEV (reference sequence). Between the trimmed V and J ends, which lost 3 bases and 5 bases, there was a span of 17 bases. CDR3 nucleotide sequence: TGTGCCAGCAGTTTTTCTCTAACGGGGGGCCACAATGAGCAGTTCTTC. The encoded protein is CASSFSLTGGHNEQFF.

The CDR3: CASSHEGAQNYGYTF. For the CDR3, the DNA is TGTGCCAGCAGCCACGAGGGGGCTCAGAACTATGGCTACACCTTC. The gene calls are TRBV3-1 (or the pseudogene TRBV3-2) and TRBJ1-2, with 7 bases lining up with TRBD1. Germline V gene lookup returns CDR1 LGHDT and CDR2 YNNKEL (reference sequence). This CDR3 is 15 amino acids long. Losses at the gene ends were 3 bases for V and 2 bases for J; bases not matched to a gene: 6.

This chain connects TRBV7-2 to TRBJ1-2; 7 bases fit TRBD1. Germline lookup yields CDR1 SGHTA and CDR2 FQGNSA. The CDR3 has 18 amino acids. J lost 0 bases, V lost 2 bases, and 12 bases had no gene match. The CDR3 coding sequence is TGTGCCAGCAGCTTATCCTTTGCGACAGGGTTAGCTAACTATGGCTACACCTTC. Translating gives CASSLSFATGLANYGYTF.

The V and J genes are TRBV6-5 and TRBJ2-1; TRBD1 might be the D (6 bases). Germline V lookup: CDR1 MNHEY, CDR2 SVGAGI. Trimming stripped 6 bases from V and 6 bases from J, with 18 bases between. The CDR3 length is 15 residues. The CDR3, as DNA: TGTGCCAGCAGCAGCCTAGGGGGAGTAGGCAATGAGCAGTTCTTC. Translated, it gives CASSSLGGVGNEQFF.

The chain has TRBV2 and TRBJ2-3; TRBD1 matches 9 bases. Germline-derived CDR1 and CDR2 are SNHLY and FYNNEI. This CDR3 contains 13 residues. V lost 9 bases, J lost 2 bases, and 3 bases stayed unmatched. The CDR3 protein is CASDRGYTDTQYF. CDR3 in DNA: TGTGCCAGTGACAGGGGGTACACAGATACGCAGTATTTT.

The V call is TRBV5-1, the J call TRBJ2-4; 9 bases match TRBD1. Trimming cost V 5 bases and J 5 bases; bases outside gene matches: 11. Per the germline V gene, CDR1 is SGHRS and CDR2 is YFSETQ. This CDR3 is built from 16 residues. The CDR3 region has the DNA TGCGCCAGCAGTAAGTCGACAGGGGGATTTGAAAACATTCAGTACTTC. Amino acid sequence: CASSKSTGGFENIQYF.

The chain carries TRBV5-4 and TRBJ2-3; no clear D. The CDR3 has 14 residues. From germline, CDR1 is SGHNT and CDR2 YYREEE (reference sequence). V was trimmed by 4 bases and J by 0 bases, leaving 9 bases between them. CDR3 nucleotides: TGTGCCAGCAGCATTTGGGATAGCACAGATACGCAGTATTTT. Residues: CASSIWDSTDTQYF.

This chain links TRBV19 with TRBJ2-2, with 7 bases fitting TRBD2. This CDR3 spans 18 amino acids. Losses at the gene ends were 3 bases for V and 2 bases for J; bases not matched to a gene: 12. Per germline, CDR1 LNHDA and CDR2 SQIVND (reference sequence). The CDR3 protein is CASSMGGNLILNTGELFF. The CDR3 nucleotides read TGTGCCAGTAGTATGGGAGGGAACCTAATCTTAAACACCGGGGAGCTGTTTTTT.